This T cell receptor beta chain appears in the sequencing data of a study of memory CD4+ T cells and cytomegalovirus serostatus (dated by TCRdb to between 2018 and 2020). With respect to the entire study: A total of about 35 healthy Belgian adults, of whom 9 were CMV seropositive and approximately 24 were CMV seronegative, were included in the cohort. CD4+ memory TCRbeta repertoires of a Belgian cohort with known cytomegalovirus serostatus were sequenced in order to replicate a published TCR-based CMV serostatus classifier.

The Quick-DNA Microprep Kit was used to extract genomic DNA from the sorted cells. Amplification of TCRbeta DNA was done with the immunoSEQ hsTCRbeta kit, following the protocol from the manufacturer. An Illumina MiSeq instrument was used to sequence the TCRbeta libraries. In the paper's pipeline: Following removal of out-of-frame sequences, approximately 2.1 million distinct TCRbeta sequences were retained, with an average of roughly 70,000 per individual. Each individual was scored by the count of 164 previously reported CMV-associated TCRbeta sequences and the total productive distinct TCRbeta count. A beta-binomial model was reimplemented in Python, and random forests from scikit-learn, run with default parameters, were trained on data from the US cohort. On the Belgian cohort, classifier performance was reported as the median AUC, along with percentile confidence intervals, across 10,000 bootstrap iterations. Sourced from immuneACCESS, this table was stored by TCRdb with only in-frame sequences that have V and J called. A share of the clones is absent; for the studies checked, an unresolved V gene accounts for under half, and the remainder has no known explanation. Clone size and the V and J calls come from that table; the DNA yielded D and trimming. This sample holds 50,000 to 60,000 clones; 70% to 85% were observed only once. The ten largest account for approximately 0.59% of the sample.

The count of this clone is one. Its antigen specificity is not known. The input lacks base qualities; no much larger clone sits a single base away. A FACSAria II was used to sort memory CD4+ T cells, defined as single viable CD3+CD4+CD8-CD45RO+ cells. CMV serostatus was assessed using a Roche Elecsys assay, by which serum IgG against CMV pp150, pp28, p38 and p52 was detected. Once the samples were thawed, total CD4+ T cells were enriched through positive selection using CD4 magnetic microbeads. The samples came from a different study that was designed specifically to examine the CD4+ T cell memory repertoire. Peripheral blood mononuclear cells were isolated and cryopreserved according to standard operating procedures, and serum was kept at -80 degrees C. The staining relied on CD3-PerCP (BW264/56), CD4-APC (RPA-T4), CD45RO-PE (UCHT1) and CD8-Pacific Orange (3B5) antibodies, and Sytox blue was used to exclude non-viable cells.

Here is what the overall study found, with its caveats: On the Belgian cohort, the classifier built on the original framework reached a median bootstrapped AUC of about 0.96, with a 95% CI of 0.76-1.00. Only CD4+CD45RO+ memory cells were sequenced, in contrast to the original study, which included naive and memory CD4+ and CD8+ populations. CMV serostatus prediction reached a median bootstrapped AUC of 0.95 with the original framework and 0.75 to 0.92 with a US-trained random forest. Results were interpreted as suggesting that the CMV-associated TCR signature is largely present in the CD4+ memory repertoire. Among the roughly 160 previously reported CMV-associated TCRbeta sequences, some 67 showed up in the CD4+ memory repertoires, with each one found in between one and five individuals.

Sequencing was performed on memory CD4+ T cells from blood. The clonotype originates from an adult in good health and CMV-seronegative.

The base sequence is TGTGCCAGCAGCCATCGAGAACAGGGGGCATACGAGCAGTACTTC. Its coded protein is CASSHREQGAYEQYF. This sequence uses TRBV5-4 and TRBJ2-7, with 9 central nucleotides matching TRBD1. Including the terminal cysteine and phenylalanine, the CDR3 comprises 15 residues. Of all the DNA, just the CDR3 is kept, 45 bases in frame from base 1. CDR1 SGHNT and CDR2 YYREEE are derived from the germline V gene (reference sequence). Trimming removed 4 bases from V and 4 bases from J; the gene matches leave 9 bases unexplained.